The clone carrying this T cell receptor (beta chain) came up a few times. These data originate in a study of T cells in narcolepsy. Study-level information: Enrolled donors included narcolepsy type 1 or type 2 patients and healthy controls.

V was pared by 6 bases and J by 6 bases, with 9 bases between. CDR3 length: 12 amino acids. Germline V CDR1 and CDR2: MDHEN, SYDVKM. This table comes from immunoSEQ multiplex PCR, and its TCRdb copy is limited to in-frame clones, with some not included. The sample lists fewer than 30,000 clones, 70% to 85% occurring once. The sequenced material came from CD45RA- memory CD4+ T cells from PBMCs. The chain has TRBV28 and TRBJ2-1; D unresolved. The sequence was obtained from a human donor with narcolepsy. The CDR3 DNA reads TGTGCCAGCAGCCCCAGTATCAATGAGCAGTTCTTC. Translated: CASSPSINEQFF.